One and the same sample provided the 8 T cell receptor beta chains below, sequenced in a study of beta chain features in type 1 diabetes. All of the isolated RNA was reverse transcribed, so expressed TCRB transcripts were sequenced. TCRdb keeps only in-frame clones here, not all; method: immunoSEQ multiplex PCR. The data hold about 340,000 clones, with 8% observed a single time. Sequencing input: central memory CD4+ T cells from blood. All receptors come from a woman younger than 30 in good health.

The J gene is TRBJ2-5, the V gene TRBV4-3, with D uncertain. V was cut by 0 bases and J by 0 bases, with 11 bases left in between. CDR3 size: 16 residues. CDR1 is LGHNA and CDR2 is YSLEER in the germline V gene. CDR3 coding DNA: TGCGCCAGCAGCCAAGATTTAACCACGTACCAAGAGACCCAGTACTTC. It is translated as CASSQDLTTYQETQYF.

The V and J genes are TRBV25-1 and TRBJ2-3, with a tentative D call TRBD2 (5 bases). V lost 1 base to trimming and J lost 1 base, with 15 bases between them. Germline values: CDR1 MGHDK, CDR2 SYGVNS. This CDR3 has 17 amino acids. The CDR3 protein is CASSESSPSHGTDTQYF. DNA of the CDR3: TGTGCCAGCAGTGAATCTTCGCCTAGCCACGGCACAGATACGCAGTATTTT.

The chain couples TRBV4-2 to TRBJ1-2; the D is unclear. Per germline, CDR1 LGHNA and CDR2 YNFKEQ. V gave up 4 bases and J gave up 2 bases, with 17 bases separating them. The CDR3 has 16 residues. Written as DNA, the CDR3 is TGTGCCAGCAGCCCATCACTCGGGGTTGGAAACTATGGCTACACCTTC. It translates to CASSPSLGVGNYGYTF.

In this sample, this clone turned up a few times. V is TRBV6-1 and J is TRBJ2-7, with D possibly matching TRBD2 (6 bases). V was pared by 4 bases and J by 4 bases, with 11 bases between. The germline V gene encodes CDR1 MNHNS and CDR2 SASEGT. The CDR3 is made up of 13 amino acids. The CDR3 region is CASSAGLDYEQYF. CDR3 DNA sequence: TGTGCCAGCAGTGCGGGACTGGATTACGAGCAGTACTTC.

This clone has just a few counts. Distinct nucleotide sequences in the sample also encode this CDR3. The chain combines TRBV28 with TRBJ2-2; no clear D. The CDR3 has 13 residues. Germline assignment: CDR1 MDHEN and CDR2 SYDVKM. The germline V and J ends were trimmed by 4 bases and 2 bases, with 5 bases remaining between them. The chain's CDR3 is CASSSRNTGELFF. CDR3 coding DNA: TGTGCCAGCAGTTCTCGAAACACCGGGGAGCTGTTTTTT.

This clone was observed a few times. The chain carries TRBV11-3 and TRBJ2-3, with 13 bases that match TRBD2. Germline lookup yields CDR1 SGHNT and CDR2 YENEEA. The CDR3 spans 16 residues. Trimming at V came to 5 bases and at J to 2 bases, leaving 4 bases not matched to a gene. The CDR3 reads CASSKGTSGITDTQYF. DNA for the CDR3: TGTGCCAGCAGCAAAGGGACTAGCGGGATCACAGATACGCAGTATTTT.

The CDR3 protein is CASSPAPGTSSNEQFF. In DNA form, the CDR3 reads TGTGCCAGCAGCCCCGCTCCTGGGACTAGCTCCAATGAGCAGTTCTTC. The chain uses TRBV7-9 and TRBJ2-1; 9 positions match TRBD2. The CDR3 covers 16 residues. CDR1 and CDR2 (germline): SEHNR, FQNEAQ (reference sequence). The ends lost 5 bases at V and 6 bases at J; junction bases unmatched: 11.

V and J are TRBV5-1 and TRBJ1-2; D is perhaps TRBD1 (6 bases). The CDR3 consists of 13 residues. Per the germline V gene, CDR1 is SGHRS and CDR2 is YFSETQ. Trimming cost V 0 bases and J 8 bases, with 11 bases left between them. CDR3 nucleotides: TGCGCCAGCAGCTTGGAACAGGGCGAAGGCTACACCTTC. This gives the protein CASSLEQGEGYTF. Based on the CDR3 plus reference TRBV5-1 and TRBJ1-2, the full variable domain is KAGVTQTPRYLIKTRGQQVTLSCSPISGHRSVSWYQQTPGQGLQFLFEYFSETQRNKGNFPGRFSGRQFSNSRSEMNVSTLELGDSALYLCASSLEQGEGYTFGSGTRLTVV.